A single sample is the source of the 15 T cell receptor beta chains below, sequenced in a study of regulatory T cells in long-lasting Graves disease. To make TCR beta libraries, researchers used iRepertoire HTBI primers and Arm-PCR of CDR3 regions. TCRdb used MiXCR to reprocess the multiplex PCR reads, holding one entry per CDR3 protein. The data hold under 800,000 distinct CDR3 sequences, with about 15% observed a single time. The time point is: newly diagnosed GD, antithyroid drugs for less than 3 months. The TCR library used RNA extracted from PBMCs. The data were also submitted as part of a second study, on T cells in Graves' hyperthyroidism and ophthalmopathy.

The sample in question was peripheral blood mononuclear cells (PBMCs), obtained at new diagnosis, from a patient treated with antithyroid drugs. The receptors come from a woman in her 30s with Graves disease.

V and J are TRBV5-1 and TRBJ1-1; possible D gene TRBD1, 6 bases. CDR3 length equals 15 residues. The germline V gene has CDR1 SGHRS and CDR2 YFSETQ. Trimming removed 5 bases from V and 0 bases from J, with 14 bases in between. The CDR3 bases are TGCGCCAGCAGTTTACGGGGGCAGATGAACACTGAAGCTTTCTTT. Its translation is CASSLRGQMNTEAFF.

The genes are TRBV19 and TRBJ2-5, with 11 nucleotides matching TRBD2. CDR3 size: 15 residues. Trimming cost V 5 bases and J 4 bases; bases outside gene matches: 6. Per germline, CDR1 LNHDA and CDR2 SQIVND (reference sequence). CDR3 protein: CASSVLAGGGETQYF. CDR3 sequence (DNA): TGTGCCAGTAGTGTGTTAGCGGGAGGGGGAGAGACCCAGTACTTC.

This clonotype was counted ten times or more. The chain joins TRBV29-1 to TRBJ2-7; D might be TRBD1 (5 bases). Trimming pared 5 bases from V and 2 bases from J, leaving 16 bases between. The CDR3 is made up of 14 amino acids. The germline V gene encodes CDR1 SQVTM and CDR2 ANQGSEA. In DNA, the CDR3 is TGCAGCGTTTTGACGCAGGGTAAAACCTACGAGCAGTACTTC. It yields the protein CSVLTQGKTYEQYF.

V usage is TRBV20-1 and J usage is TRBJ2-2, with D unclear. The CDR3 is 17 residues long. Germline-derived CDR1 and CDR2 are DFQATT and SNEGSKA (reference sequence). The V gene lost 1 base and the J gene lost 2 bases, with 17 bases spanning the gap. The DNA of the CDR3 is TGCAGTGCTAGAGGAGTTTTAACGGATTATAACACCGGGGAGCTGTTTTTT. The encoded protein is CSARGVLTDYNTGELFF.

The V call is TRBV6-1, the J call TRBJ2-2; 16 positions match TRBD2. CDR3 length: 19 amino acids. Germline CDR1 reads MNHNS; CDR2 reads SASEGT. The junction had 10 bases not matched to a gene; V was cut back by 4 bases and J by 5 bases. CDR3 loop: CASSGRLGLAGGETGELFF. In DNA, the CDR3 is TGTGCCAGCAGTGGACGTCTGGGACTAGCGGGAGGGGAGACCGGGGAGCTGTTTTTT.

Concerning this clonotype: At one of its ends the junction is not consistent with the germline gene, which may arise from a read error. The chain couples TRBV15 to TRBJ1-5; D gene unclear. CDR1 is LNHNV and CDR2 is YYDKDF in the germline V gene (reference sequence). The CDR3 runs 16 residues. The CDR3 region is CTTSRAGTTSNQPQHF. In DNA, the CDR3 is TGTACCACCAGCAGAGCTGGCACAACTAGCAATCAGCCCCAGCATTTT. Full variable domain (missing parts from reference TRBV15 and TRBJ1-5): DAMVIQNPRYQVTQFGKPVTLSCSQTLNHNVMYWYQQKSSQAPKLLFHYYDKDFNNEADTPDNFQSRRPNTSFCFLDIRSPGLGDTAMYLCTTSRAGTTSNQPQHFGDGTRLSIL.

Here the CDR3 reads CAISTGSSYEQYF. The DNA of the CDR3 is TGTGCCATTTCGACCGGGAGCTCCTACGAGCAGTACTTC. The chain carries TRBV10-3 and TRBJ2-7; tentatively, D is TRBD2 (6 bases). Trimming stripped 9 bases from V and 0 bases from J, with 12 bases between. This CDR3 is 13 amino acids long. Per germline, CDR1 ENHRY and CDR2 SYGVKD.

The chain joins TRBV9 to TRBJ2-1; 10 bases align to TRBD1. Germline assignment: CDR1 SGDLS and CDR2 YYNGEE. The CDR3 loop spans 14 amino acids. J lost 7 bases, V lost 3 bases, and 4 bases had no gene match. DNA for the CDR3: TGTGCCAGCAGCGCAGGACAGGGGGAGAATGAGCAGTTCTTC. Amino acid sequence: CASSAGQGENEQFF. Filled out from reference TRBV9 and TRBJ2-1, the complete variable domain reads DSGVTQTPKHLITATGQRVTLRCSPRSGDLSVYWYQQSLDQGLQFLIQYYNGEERAKGNILERFSAQQFPDLHSELNLSSLELGDSALYFCASSAGQGENEQFFGPGTRLTVL.

This clonotype occurred a few times. This chain connects TRBV7-9 to TRBJ2-2; the match to TRBD2 covers 12 bases. Per germline, CDR1 SEHNR and CDR2 FQNEAQ (reference sequence). V lost 5 bases, J lost 7 bases, and 8 bases stayed unmatched. The CDR3 loop spans 16 amino acids. The CDR3: CASSRRLAGEVGELFF. The CDR3 DNA reads TGTGCCAGCAGCCGACGACTAGCGGGAGAGGTCGGGGAGCTGTTTTTT.

The chain couples TRBV14 to TRBJ1-2; D call uncertain. Trimming took 2 bases from V and 6 from J, leaving 10 bases between them. The length of the CDR3 is 13 residues. Germline assignment: CDR1 SGHDN and CDR2 FVKESK. The CDR3 bases are TGTGCCAGCAGCCAATTCATGGGTAATGGCTACACCTTC. Residues: CASSQFMGNGYTF.

This clonotype was detected once. A much larger clone differs from this one at a single base, so this may be a read error. This chain connects TRBV9 to TRBJ2-1, with D maybe TRBD1 (6 bases). Germline-derived CDR1 and CDR2 are SGDLS and YYNGEE. The CDR3 has 15 residues. Trimming removed 0 bases from V and 9 bases from J, with 16 bases in between. CDR3 protein: CASSVVSDSFGEQFF. CDR3 coding DNA: TGTGCCAGCAGCGTAGTGTCGGACAGTTTTGGTGAGCAGTTCTTC.

The genes are TRBV19 and TRBJ2-7, with a weak D call TRBD2 (5 bases). Trimming took 7 bases from V and 1 from J, leaving 17 bases between them. Looked up from germline, CDR1 is LNHDA and CDR2 is SQIVND (reference sequence). CDR3 size: 15 residues. In nucleotides, the CDR3 is TGTGCCAGTACTTTAGAACTAGATAAGTCCTACGAGCAGTACTTC. It codes for CASTLELDKSYEQYF.

This clonotype was detected only a few times. The chain has TRBV20-1 and TRBJ1-6; the match to TRBD1 covers 8 bases. Trimming at V came to 5 bases and at J to 5 bases, leaving 11 bases not matched to a gene. The CDR3 loop spans 16 amino acids. Per germline, CDR1 DFQATT and CDR2 SNEGSKA (reference sequence). CDR3 in DNA: TGCAGTGCTGATCCCCCAGGGGGCCGTAATAATTCACCCCTCCACTTT. Protein: CSADPPGGRNNSPLHF.

This rearrangement joins TRBV18 to TRBJ1-5; 7 bases fit TRBD1. V lost 2 bases and J lost 2; bases outside the gene matches: 3. Germline CDR1 reads KGHSH; CDR2 reads LQKENI. The CDR3 is 15 residues long. The CDR3: CASSPDGQGNQPQHF. DNA of the CDR3: TGTGCCAGCTCACCAGACGGACAGGGCAATCAGCCCCAGCATTTT.

This clonotype was detected only a few times. The chain combines TRBV5-6 with TRBJ2-7; D ambiguous. V gave up 5 bases and J gave up 6 bases, with 15 bases separating them. The germline gives CDR1 SGHDT, CDR2 YYEEEE. This CDR3 is built from 13 residues. CDR3: CASSPGRTGEQYF. In DNA, the CDR3 is TGTGCCAGCAGTCCCGGGCGTACTGGCGAGCAGTACTTC.